The T cell receptor (beta chain) under discussion was sequenced for a study of blood T cell repertoires in COVID-19. Background on the study: The United States, Italy and Spain provided the acute and convalescent COVID-19 samples. PBMCs, B-cell-depleted T cells, or T cells were the source of the cDNA or gDNA that made up the material.

In the original workflow: Amplification from reference gene primers served as the basis for estimated nucleated cell counts. TCRdb's copy holds only in-frame clones and misses some; the assay was immunoSEQ multiplex PCR. V and J calls and clone size are copied from that table; D and trimming were computed from the DNA. The sample records tens of thousands of clones, approximately 82% being singletons. CDR1 and CDR2 (germline): SNHLY, FYNNEI. The CDR3 is 15 residues long. Points on this clone: Germline and junction disagree at one end, which may indicate a read error.

The receptor was isolated from a human donor in a cohort sampled during active COVID-19. The chain employs TRBV2 and TRBJ1-5, with D perhaps matching TRBD1 (6 bases). Sample: peripheral blood. Written as DNA, the CDR3 is TGTGCCAGCCGTGAGGACAGCCATAGCAATCAGCCCCAGCATTTT. It yields the protein CASREDSHSNQPQHF.